Each of the 6 T cell receptor beta chains below was sequenced from the same sample in a study of T cells in tuberculosis. TCRdb keeps only in-frame clones here, not all; method: immunoSEQ multiplex PCR. The sample lists 80,000 to 90,000 clones; more than 75% were seen once. Sorting used thawed, overnight-rested PBMC stained with anti-CD3, a viability dye and GMM-loaded CD1B tetramer. CD1B tetramers were loaded with Rhodococcus equi-derived C32 glucose monomycolate. The sequenced sample was CD1b-GMM tetramer-negative cells sorted from PBMCs. These receptors came from an adult woman with latent tuberculosis.

The chain couples TRBV9 to TRBJ2-3; tentative D call: TRBD2 (7 bases). The V end was cut by 2 bases, the J end by 5 bases, with 15 bases between. The germline V gene encodes CDR1 SGDLS and CDR2 YYNGEE. The CDR3 length is 15 residues. CDR3 sequence (DNA): TGTGCCAGCAGCGTGGGGGGGGCCGCGGGAGATACGCAGTATTTT. Translated, it gives CASSVGGAAGDTQYF. The full variable domain, with the rest looked up from reference TRBV9 and TRBJ2-3, is DSGVTQTPKHLITATGQRVTLRCSPRSGDLSVYWYQQSLDQGLQFLIQYYNGEERAKGNILERFSAQQFPDLHSELNLSSLELGDSALYFCASSVGGAAGDTQYFGPGTRLTVL.

Concerning this clone: Other DNA variants within this sample encode the same CDR3. The V and J genes are TRBV19 and TRBJ2-1, with D tentatively TRBD1 (5 bases). Germline CDR1 is LNHDA and CDR2 is SQIVND (reference sequence). The germline V and J ends were trimmed by 1 base and 10 bases, with 8 bases remaining between them. The CDR3 loop spans 12 amino acids. CDR3 sequence reads: CASSIVAGEQFF. CDR3 coding DNA: TGTGCCAGTAGTATAGTCGCAGGGGAGCAGTTCTTC.

The rearrangement joins TRBV19 to TRBJ1-2; D gene ambiguous. The germline CDR1 and CDR2 sequences are LNHDA and SQIVND (reference sequence). The CDR3 spans 16 residues. The germline V and J ends were trimmed by 7 bases and 2 bases, with 20 bases remaining between them. The CDR3 is CASIYSPGVPNYGYTF. The CDR3 DNA is TGTGCCAGTATTTATTCGCCGGGAGTTCCGAACTATGGCTACACCTTC.

The rearrangement joins TRBV4-1 to TRBJ2-7; 8 bases align to TRBD2. The length of the CDR3 is 15 residues. J was trimmed by 5 bases and V by 5 bases; bases with no gene match: 11. The germline gives CDR1 MGHRA, CDR2 YSYEKL. CDR3 DNA: TGCGCCAGCAGCTTAGCGGCGGGGGGATCGGACGAGCAGTACTTC. Amino acids: CASSLAAGGSDEQYF.

The chain employs TRBV29-1 and TRBJ2-2; TRBD1 agrees at 10 bases. J gave up 6 bases and V 7 bases, and 8 bases lay outside the gene matches. The CDR3 has 14 residues. Germline V gene data show CDR1 as SQVTM and CDR2 as ANQGSEA. CDR3 bases: TGCAGCGCCCTGGGACAGGGGATAGCCGGGGAGCTGTTTTTT. Its translation is CSALGQGIAGELFF.

The chain joins TRBV7-6 to TRBJ2-1; 11 bases match TRBD1. The CDR3 length is 17 residues. V was clipped by 1 base and J by 4 bases; unmatched bases: 6. Germline V lookup: CDR1 SGHVS, CDR2 FNYEAQ. Here the CDR3 reads CASSLGTGGGQYNEQFF. The CDR3 DNA sequence: TGTGCCAGCAGCTTAGGGACAGGGGGCGGGCAATACAATGAGCAGTTCTTC.